A selection of T cell receptor beta chains follows, all from one sample in a study of cytomegalovirus exposure and HLA in healthy donors. Some clones are missing from TCRdb's copy, which holds only in-frame ones; the method was immunoSEQ multiplex PCR. The table lists 150,000 to 200,000 clones, 81% of them singletons, with about 3.4% in the top ten. Sequenced material: PBMCs. The receptors here all came from a middle-aged man in good health and CMV-seropositive. Each CDR3 is given with its conserved first and last residue. The D gene is left open where the match is weak. The size entry is marked missing in some rows and otherwise reads once, few, many or a size class.

v_call: TRBV28
d_call: TRBD1
clone_size: .
j_call: TRBJ1-5
cdr3_aa: CASSLLSDRVRPQHF
cdr3_nt: TGTGCCAGCAGTTTGCTCTCTGACAGGGTTCGGCCCCAGCATTTT

v_call: TRBV2
d_call: TRBD2
clone_size: .
j_call: TRBJ2-2
cdr3_aa: CASRGSGGVTGELFF
cdr3_nt: TGTGCCAGCAGAGGCAGCGGGGGGGTGACCGGGGAGCTGTTTTTT

v_call: TRBV7-2
d_call: TRBD2
clone_size: .
j_call: TRBJ2-7
cdr3_aa: CASSLGGLAGREQYF
cdr3_nt: TGTGCCAGCAGCTTAGGGGGACTAGCGGGACGCGAGCAGTACTTC

v_call: TRBV27
d_call: TRBD1
clone_size: .
j_call: TRBJ2-7
cdr3_aa: CASKQDRGGYEQYF
cdr3_nt: TGTGCCAGCAAACAGGACAGGGGAGGTTACGAGCAGTACTTC

v_call: TRBV5-6
d_call: .
clone_size: .
j_call: TRBJ1-2
cdr3_aa: CASNAPGYGYTF
cdr3_nt: TGTGCCAGCAACGCGCCGGGGTATGGCTACACCTTC

v_call: TRBV10-2
d_call: .
clone_size: .
j_call: TRBJ1-6
cdr3_aa: CASSEPLHNTNNSPLHF
cdr3_nt: TGCGCCAGCAGTGAGCCACTACACAACACCAATAATTCACCCCTCCACTTT

v_call: TRBV6-5
d_call: .
clone_size: .
j_call: TRBJ1-1
cdr3_aa: CASSYSWGGNTEAFF
cdr3_nt: TGTGCCAGCAGTTACTCCTGGGGGGGGAACACTGAAGCTTTCTTT

v_call: TRBV5-1
d_call: .
clone_size: .
j_call: TRBJ2-3
cdr3_aa: CASSLVEGTDTQYF
cdr3_nt: TGCGCCAGCAGCTTGGTGGAGGGTACAGATACGCAGTATTTT

v_call: TRBV12-5
d_call: TRBD1
clone_size: once
j_call: TRBJ1-2
cdr3_aa: CASGTGAGYGYTF
cdr3_nt: TGTGCTAGTGGGACAGGGGCGGGCTATGGCTACACCTTC

v_call: TRBV19
d_call: .
clone_size: .
j_call: TRBJ2-3
cdr3_aa: CASWAGGLADTQYF
cdr3_nt: TGTGCCAGTTGGGCAGGGGGGCTTGCAGATACGCAGTATTTT

v_call: TRBV5-1
d_call: TRBD2
clone_size: .
j_call: TRBJ2-3
cdr3_aa: CASSLGAGGTDTQYF
cdr3_nt: TGCGCCAGCAGCTTGGGAGCGGGGGGAACAGATACGCAGTATTTT

v_call: TRBV5-6
d_call: .
clone_size: .
j_call: TRBJ2-1
cdr3_aa: CASSLVDTTLPNEQFF
cdr3_nt: TGTGCCAGCAGCTTGGTGGACACCACTCTCCCCAATGAGCAGTTCTTC

v_call: TRBV6-5
d_call: TRBD2
clone_size: .
j_call: TRBJ2-2
cdr3_aa: CASSNFGGGNTGELFF
cdr3_nt: TGTGCCAGCAGTAACTTTGGCGGGGGGAACACCGGGGAGCTGTTTTTT

v_call: TRBV7-2
d_call: TRBD2
clone_size: .
j_call: TRBJ2-1
cdr3_aa: CASSLLAGVDNEQFF
cdr3_nt: TGTGCCAGCAGCCTTCTAGCGGGAGTAGACAATGAGCAGTTCTTC

v_call: TRBV5-1
d_call: TRBD2
clone_size: .
j_call: TRBJ2-1
cdr3_aa: CASSLAGGGSYNEQFF
cdr3_nt: TGCGCCAGCAGCTTGGCCGGGGGGGGCTCCTACAATGAGCAGTTCTTC

v_call: TRBV11-2
d_call: .
clone_size: .
j_call: TRBJ2-3
cdr3_aa: CASSALNINADTQYF
cdr3_nt: TGTGCCAGCAGCGCACTAAACATTAACGCAGATACGCAGTATTTT

v_call: TRBV5-4
d_call: .
clone_size: .
j_call: TRBJ2-3
cdr3_aa: CASSPLAETTDTQYF
cdr3_nt: TGTGCCAGCAGCCCATTAGCGGAGACCACAGATACGCAGTATTTT